The entry below gives a single T cell receptor (beta chain) sequence along with its context. V shed 5 bases and J 7 bases; nucleotides not matched to a gene: 4. Germline CDR1 reads ENHRY; CDR2 reads SYGVKD. The CDR3 extends over 13 amino acids. An input of roughly 0.45 to 1 ug of RNA was subjected to reverse transcription using random hexamers. An immunoSEQ multiplex PCR amplified TCR beta CDR3 over 54 Vbeta and 13 Jbeta. TCRdb reanalysed the immunoSEQ multiplex PCR reads using MiXCR and keeps one entry per CDR3 protein. This table has roughly 150,000 distinct CDR3 sequences, 92% appearing once. The sample comes from a study of CD8 T cells in Susac syndrome.

This chain connects TRBV10-3 to TRBJ1-5, with TRBD1 matching 8 bases. The sequencing sample was made of CD4+ T cells from PBMCs. This sequence originates from a human donor in good health. The DNA for the CDR3 is TGTGCCATCAGTCCAGGGGGCGGACAGCCCCAGCATTTT. Translation gives CAISPGGGQPQHF.